The 14 T cell receptor beta chains below were found in one sample sequenced in a study of CD8+CD57+ T cells in acquired aplastic anemia (dated by TCRdb to 2017 to 2018). The patients picked for sequencing were ones in whom flow cytometry had shown an expansion of CD8+CD57+ cells. The instrument was an Illumina HiSeq 2000. TCR beta VDJ combination and CDR3 sequence profiling used genomic DNA as the template. The public sequencing data were trimmed at Q25 with fastp and processed into clonotypes with MiXCR by TCRdb, which kept only in-frame beta chains. Entries that share a CDR3 protein sequence are merged under the most common genes and DNA. In all, the sample holds some 120,000 distinct CDR3 sequences, and roughly 40% of those were seen once. The ten largest clones take up about 2.6% of the sample. Material: sorted CD4+, CD8+, or CD8+CD57+ T cells (not recorded which) from PBMCs. These receptors originate from a human donor with aplastic anemia.

V gene TRBV19 combines with J gene TRBJ1-6; 9 bases match TRBD1. Germline CDR1 reads LNHDA; CDR2 reads SQIVND (reference sequence). This CDR3 contains 15 residues. Germline trimming cut 4 bases from V and 9 bases from J; bases unmatched to any gene: 7. CDR3: CASSNGGQGFSPLHF. The CDR3 nucleotides are TGTGCCAGTAGTAACGGGGGACAGGGCTTTTCACCCCTCCACTTT.

The V and J genes are TRBV12-3 or TRBV12-4 and TRBJ1-1; perhaps TRBD1 as D (5 bases). The CDR3 consists of 14 residues. V lost 6 bases, J lost 2 bases, and 13 bases lay in between. CDR3 DNA: TGTGCCAGCAGCCCTCGAGGGGATAACACTGAAGCTTTCTTT. It translates to CASSPRGDNTEAFF.

A word on this clonotype: This may arise from a read error, as a much more abundant clone is one base away. J is TRBJ1-1 and V is TRBV5-4; no definite D call. V was shortened by 3 bases and J by 4 bases, with 16 bases between the two germline ends. CDR3 length: 15 amino acids. Germline CDR1 is SGHNT and CDR2 is YYREEE (reference sequence). CDR3 amino acids: CASSYPGRPSTEAFF. The CDR3 bases are TGTGCCAGCAGCTACCCGGGAAGGCCGAGCACTGAAGCTTTCTTT. Filled out from reference TRBV5-4 and TRBJ1-1, the complete variable domain reads ETGVTQSPTHLIKTRGQQVTLRCSSQSGHNTVSWYQQALGQGPQFIFQYYREEENGRGNFPPRFSGLQFPNYSSELNVNALELDDSALYLCASSYPGRPSTEAFFGQGTRLTVV.

This clonotype came up many times. The chain links TRBV5-1 to TRBJ1-1; D may be TRBD1 (5 bases). Between the trimmed V and J ends, which lost 1 base and 3 bases, there was a span of 19 bases. CDR3 length equals 17 residues. Germline assignment: CDR1 SGHRS and CDR2 YFSETQ. CDR3 DNA: TGCGCCAGCAGCTTGTGGGGCCGGGTGGGAGACGACACTGAAGCTTTCTTT. Encoded protein: CASSLWGRVGDDTEAFF.

This clonotype has ten or more counts. The chain recombines TRBV7-2 with TRBJ2-7; D is possibly TRBD1 (5 bases). From germline, CDR1 is SGHTA and CDR2 FQGNSA. With 4 bases removed from V and 2 bases from J, the gap between germline ends came to 12 bases. The CDR3 is 14 residues long. This chain's CDR3 is CASSSTVATYEQYF. Written as DNA, the CDR3 is TGTGCCAGCAGCTCGACAGTAGCTACCTACGAGCAGTACTTC.

The rearrangement joins TRBV19 to TRBJ2-3, with 8 bases that match TRBD2. The junction had 5 bases not matched to a gene; V was cut back by 4 bases and J by 5 bases. The CDR3 has 14 residues. CDR1 is LNHDA and CDR2 is SQIVND in the germline V gene (reference sequence). The DNA of the CDR3 is TGTGCCAGTAGTAGCCGGGGGGGCATAGATACGCAGTATTTT. It is translated as CASSSRGGIDTQYF.

This clonotype showed up many times. CDR3 coding DNA: TGCAGCGTTACGACAGGTGCCAACTATGGCTACACCTTC. As protein: CSVTTGANYGYTF. The chain uses TRBV29-1 and TRBJ1-2; possibly TRBD1 for D (6 bases). V lost 5 bases and J lost 2, with 12 bases in between. Germline V gene data show CDR1 as SQVTM and CDR2 as ANQGSEA. This CDR3 region has 13 residues.

As regards this clonotype: A much larger clonotype is one base distant, so this may be a read error. The chain combines TRBV6-5 with TRBJ1-2, with D unresolved. The germline V gene encodes CDR1 MNHEY and CDR2 SVGAGI. The CDR3 has 13 amino acids. The CDR3 DNA follows: TGTGCCAGCAGTTACTCGATTATGGGTGGCTGCACCTTC. Its translation is CASSYSIMGGCTF.

The chain carries TRBV20-1 and TRBJ2-3, with 11 nucleotides matching TRBD2. The CDR3 extends over 15 amino acids. The germline gives CDR1 DFQATT, CDR2 SNEGSKA (reference sequence). V was pared by 3 bases and J by 4 bases, with 6 bases of the junction left unmatched. CDR3 in amino acids: CSARDSGGASDTQYF. The CDR3 coding sequence is TGCAGTGCTAGGGATAGCGGGGGGGCCTCAGATACGCAGTATTTT.

The CDR3 loop is CASSIWDRDEAFF. The CDR3 DNA reads TGTGCCAGTAGTATATGGGACAGGGACGAAGCTTTCTTT. The chain carries TRBV19 and TRBJ1-1; 9 positions agree with TRBD1. Germline lookup yields CDR1 LNHDA and CDR2 SQIVND (reference sequence). V lost 2 bases and J lost 8; bases outside the gene matches: 3. CDR3 length equals 13 residues.

This clonotype turned up a few times. With a much larger clone just one base away, this may be a read error. The rearrangement joins TRBV7-8 to TRBJ2-1; tentative D call: TRBD2 (6 bases). Germline values: CDR1 SGHVS, CDR2 FQNEAQ. The CDR3 has 15 residues. This chain's CDR3 is CVSSSHRDLENEQFF. CDR3 coding DNA: TGTGTCAGCAGTTCTCACCGGGACTTAGAGAATGAGCAGTTCTTC.

This clonotype has ten or more counts. The chain employs TRBV9 and TRBJ2-1; the D is unclear. The CDR3 loop spans 15 amino acids. Trimming cost V 0 bases and J 8 bases, with 15 bases left between them. Germline assignment: CDR1 SGDLS and CDR2 YYNGEE. As DNA, the CDR3 is TGTGCCAGCAGCGTAGGACCGGGTGGTGTATATGAGCAGTTCTTC. Translating gives CASSVGPGGVYEQFF.

The chain carries TRBV10-3 and TRBJ1-5; D is ambiguous. The CDR3 is made up of 13 amino acids. V dropped 4 bases and J dropped 3 bases, with 7 bases sitting between them. Germline lookup yields CDR1 ENHRY and CDR2 SYGVKD. The CDR3 loop is CAISVQHNQPQHF. The DNA of the CDR3 is TGTGCCATCAGTGTTCAGCACAATCAGCCCCAGCATTTT.

This clonotype has just a few counts. This chain uses TRBV12-3 or TRBV12-4 with TRBJ2-2, with 7 bases matching TRBD1. The CDR3 runs 19 residues. Trimming took 6 bases from V and 3 from J; bases not matched to a gene: 19. The CDR3 reads CASSLRQGVNRPYTGELFF. The DNA of the CDR3 is TGTGCCAGCAGCCTTCGACAGGGTGTTAACCGACCATACACCGGGGAGCTGTTTTTT.